Listed below are T cell receptor beta chains from one sample, sequenced in a study of CD8 T cells in Susac syndrome. A single record per CDR3 protein comes from TCRdb applying MiXCR to the immunoSEQ multiplex PCR reads. The data show tens of thousands of distinct CDR3 sequences, under 96% seen once. The sequencing sample was made of CD4+ T cells from PBMCs. The receptors come from a human donor with multiple sclerosis. Each CDR3 is given with its conserved first and last residue. D genes are given only for firm matches. Where a row states a size, it is once, few, many or the class of an expanded clone; other rows omit it.

>-|TRBV3-1|TRBD1|TRBJ2-2
TGTGCCAGCAGCCCCGGACAGGGGAGGACCGGGGAGCTGTTTTTT
CASSPGQGRTGELFF
>-|TRBV7-9|-|TRBJ2-2
TGTGCCAGCAGCCCTGGTGGGTTGTTCGGAGGCGGGGAGCTGTTTTTT
CASSPGGLFGGGELFF
>-|TRBV27|-|TRBJ1-1
TGTGCCAGCAGTTTACGGGCCCTCAGACCCGTGGCTGAAGCTTTCTTT
CASSLRALRPVAEAFF
>once|TRBV5-1|-|TRBJ2-1
TGCGCCAGCAGCTGGGGTGCAGGGGACAATGAGCAGTTCTTC
CASSWGAGDNEQFF
>once|TRBV7-2|-|TRBJ2-1
TGTGCCAGCAGCTTACCTAGCTCCTACAATGAGCAGTTCTTC
CASSLPSSYNEQFF
>-|TRBV7-2|TRBD1|TRBJ2-7
TGTGCCAGCAGCTCGGGACAGGGACACTACGAGCAGTACTTC
CASSSGQGHYEQYF
>-|TRBV6-5|-|TRBJ2-1
TGTGCCAGCAAAGAGACTACCTACAATGAGCAGTTCTTC
CASKETTYNEQFF
>once|TRBV30|-|TRBJ1-1
TGTGCCTGGAGCCCCCGAGGTGAAGCTTTCTTT
CAWSPRGEAFF
>-|TRBV5-1|-|TRBJ2-3
TGCGCCAGCAGCCTGCTTGGACCGAGCACAGATACGCAGTATTTT
CASSLLGPSTDTQYF
>-|TRBV29-1|-|TRBJ1-2
TGCAGCGTTGAAGATCTGACAGCCTATAACTATGGCTACACCTTC
CSVEDLTAYNYGYTF
>-|TRBV19|-|TRBJ2-6
TGTGCCAGTAGTATTCCTCGCTCTGGGGCCAACGTCCTGACTTTC
CASSIPRSGANVLTF
>-|TRBV6-5|TRBD1|TRBJ2-1
TGTGCCAGCAGTCCGCCGAAGGGGGCAAATGAGCAGTTCTTC
CASSPPKGANEQFF
>once|TRBV18|TRBD1|TRBJ2-7
TGTGCCAGCTCACCGGGGGTAGGGGGCGGCGAGCAGTACTTC
CASSPGVGGGEQYF
>-|TRBV12-3/TRBV12-4|TRBD1|TRBJ1-1
TGTGCCTCACGGGGCGCACAGGGGGCGTCCATGAACACTGAAGCTTTCTTT
CASRGAQGASMNTEAFF
>-|TRBV30|-|TRBJ2-2
TGTGCCTGGAGTGACTCCCCTTTCCAGAACACCGGGGAGCTGTTTTTT
CAWSDSPFQNTGELFF
>once|TRBV12-3/TRBV12-4|TRBD2|TRBJ2-1
TGTGCCAGCAGGGGTTCCGGGACTAGCCGGAATGAGCAGTTCTTC
CASRGSGTSRNEQFF
>-|TRBV6-2/TRBV6-3|-|TRBJ2-7
TGTGCCAGCACTCCCTCGGGTATCCACGAGCAGTACTTC
CASTPSGIHEQYF
>-|TRBV7-2|-|TRBJ1-5
TGTGCCAGCAGCTTAGTGCTGAGCAATCAGCCCCAGCATTTT
CASSLVLSNQPQHF